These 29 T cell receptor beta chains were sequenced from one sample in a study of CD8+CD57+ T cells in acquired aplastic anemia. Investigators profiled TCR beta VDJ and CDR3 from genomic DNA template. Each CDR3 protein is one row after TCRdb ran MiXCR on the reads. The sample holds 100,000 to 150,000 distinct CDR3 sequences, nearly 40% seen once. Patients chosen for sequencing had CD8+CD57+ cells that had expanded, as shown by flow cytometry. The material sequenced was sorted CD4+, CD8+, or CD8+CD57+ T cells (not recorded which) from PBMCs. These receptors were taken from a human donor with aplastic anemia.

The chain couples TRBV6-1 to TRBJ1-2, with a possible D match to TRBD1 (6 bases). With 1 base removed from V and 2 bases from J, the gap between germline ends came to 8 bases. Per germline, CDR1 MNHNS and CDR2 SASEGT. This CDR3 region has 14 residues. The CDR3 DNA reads TGTGCCAGCAGTGAAGGGACAGCAAACTATGGCTACACCTTC. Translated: CASSEGTANYGYTF.

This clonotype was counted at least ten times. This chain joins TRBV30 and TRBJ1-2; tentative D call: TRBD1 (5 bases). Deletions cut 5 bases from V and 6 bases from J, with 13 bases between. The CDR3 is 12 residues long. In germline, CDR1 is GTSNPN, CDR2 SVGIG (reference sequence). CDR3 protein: CAWVGVRNGYTF. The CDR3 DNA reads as TGTGCCTGGGTGGGGGTGAGGAATGGCTACACCTTC. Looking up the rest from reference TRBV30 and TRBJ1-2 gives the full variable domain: SQTIHQWPATLVQPVGSPLSLECTVEGTSNPNLYWYRQAAGRGLQLLFYSVGIGQISSEVPQNLSASRPQDRQFILSSKKLLLSDSGFYLCAWVGVRNGYTFGSGTRLTVV.

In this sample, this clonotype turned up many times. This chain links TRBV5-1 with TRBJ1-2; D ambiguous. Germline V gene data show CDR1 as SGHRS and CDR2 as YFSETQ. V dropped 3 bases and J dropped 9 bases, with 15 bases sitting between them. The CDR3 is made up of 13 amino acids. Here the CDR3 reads CASSSGPEDRYTF. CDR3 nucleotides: TGCGCCAGCAGCTCGGGCCCGGAGGACCGCTACACCTTC.

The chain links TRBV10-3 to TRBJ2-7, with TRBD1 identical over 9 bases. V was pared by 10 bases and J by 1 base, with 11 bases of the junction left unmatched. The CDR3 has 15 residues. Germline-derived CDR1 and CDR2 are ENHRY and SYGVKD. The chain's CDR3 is CASTNTGGPSYEQYF. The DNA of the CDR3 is TGTGCCAGCACTAACACAGGGGGCCCATCCTACGAGCAGTACTTC.

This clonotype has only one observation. The CDR3 protein is CASRDWWQETQYF. CDR3 coding DNA: TGTGCCAGCCGGGACTGGTGGCAAGAGACCCAGTACTTC. The rearrangement joins TRBV2 to TRBJ2-5, with D perhaps TRBD2 (6 bases). Trimming removed 8 bases from V and 2 bases from J, with 12 bases in between. This CDR3 has 13 amino acids. CDR1 is SNHLY and CDR2 is FYNNEI in the germline V gene. Supplemented by reference TRBV2 and TRBJ2-5, the full variable domain reads EPEVTQTPSHQVTQMGQEVILRCVPISNHLYFYWYRQILGQKVEFLVSFYNNEISEKSEIFDDQFSVERPDGSNFTLKIRSTKLEDSAMYFCASRDWWQETQYFGPGTRLLVL.

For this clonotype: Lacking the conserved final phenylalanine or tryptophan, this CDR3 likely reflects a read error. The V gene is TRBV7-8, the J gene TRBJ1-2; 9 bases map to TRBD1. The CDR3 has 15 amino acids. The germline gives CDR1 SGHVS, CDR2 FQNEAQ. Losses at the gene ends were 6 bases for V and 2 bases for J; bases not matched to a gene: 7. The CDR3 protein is CASSSGTGRNYGYTS. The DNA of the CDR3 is TGTGCCAGCAGTTCGGGGACAGGGCGAAACTATGGCTACACCTCC.

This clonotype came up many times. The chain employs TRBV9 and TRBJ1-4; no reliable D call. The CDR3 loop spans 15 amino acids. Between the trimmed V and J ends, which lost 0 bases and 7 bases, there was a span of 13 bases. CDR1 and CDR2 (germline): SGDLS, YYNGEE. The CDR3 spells CASSVGGGSTEKLFF. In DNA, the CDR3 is TGTGCCAGCAGCGTAGGTGGAGGAAGTACTGAAAAACTGTTTTTT. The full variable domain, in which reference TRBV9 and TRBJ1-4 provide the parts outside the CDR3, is DSGVTQTPKHLITATGQRVTLRCSPRSGDLSVYWYQQSLDQGLQFLIQYYNGEERAKGNILERFSAQQFPDLHSELNLSSLELGDSALYFCASSVGGGSTEKLFFGSGTQLSVL.

Written as DNA, the CDR3 is TGCAGCGTGGATCACCGACGGGGCTACACCTTC. Translation: CSVDHRRGYTF. V is TRBV29-1 and J is TRBJ1-2; D gene ambiguous. There are 11 residues in the CDR3. The V gene's germline CDR1 is SQVTM and CDR2 ANQGSEA. Trimming took off 6 bases at V and 8 bases at J, with 13 bases between the two ends.

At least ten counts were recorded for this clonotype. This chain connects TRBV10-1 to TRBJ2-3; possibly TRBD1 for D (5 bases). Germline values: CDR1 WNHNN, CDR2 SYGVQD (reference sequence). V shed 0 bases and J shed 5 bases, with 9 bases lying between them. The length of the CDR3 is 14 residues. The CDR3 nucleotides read TGCGCCAGCAGTGAGTCCAGGGTCGGAGATACGCAGTATTTT. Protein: CASSESRVGDTQYF.

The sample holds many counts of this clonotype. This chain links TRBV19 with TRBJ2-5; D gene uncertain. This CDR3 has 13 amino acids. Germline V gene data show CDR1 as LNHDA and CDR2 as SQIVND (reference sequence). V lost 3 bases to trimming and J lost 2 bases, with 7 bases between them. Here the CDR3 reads CASSIIGQETQYF. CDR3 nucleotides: TGTGCCAGTAGTATTATAGGACAAGAGACCCAGTACTTC.

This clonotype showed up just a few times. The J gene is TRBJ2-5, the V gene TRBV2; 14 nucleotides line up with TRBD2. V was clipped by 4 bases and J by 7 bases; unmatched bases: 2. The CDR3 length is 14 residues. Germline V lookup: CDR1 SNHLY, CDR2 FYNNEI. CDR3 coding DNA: TGTGCCAGCAGTGGTGGACTAGCGGGGGGGACCCAGTACTTC. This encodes CASSGGLAGGTQYF.

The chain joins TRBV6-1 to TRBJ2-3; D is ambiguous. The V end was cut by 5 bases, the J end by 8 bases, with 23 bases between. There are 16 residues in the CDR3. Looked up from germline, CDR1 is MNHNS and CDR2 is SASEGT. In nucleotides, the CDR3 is TGTGCCAGCAGTCGTGACTCTAGTGGCTTACAAGGTACGCAGTATTTT. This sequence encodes CASSRDSSGLQGTQYF.

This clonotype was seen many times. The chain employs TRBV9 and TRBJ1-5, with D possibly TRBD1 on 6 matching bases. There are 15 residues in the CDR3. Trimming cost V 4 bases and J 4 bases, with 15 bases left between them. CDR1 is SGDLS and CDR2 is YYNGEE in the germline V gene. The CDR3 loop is CASSRGINGNQPQHF. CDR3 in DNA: TGTGCCAGCAGCAGGGGGATCAATGGTAATCAGCCCCAGCATTTT. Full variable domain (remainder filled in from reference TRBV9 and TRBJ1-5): DSGVTQTPKHLITATGQRVTLRCSPRSGDLSVYWYQQSLDQGLQFLIQYYNGEERAKGNILERFSAQQFPDLHSELNLSSLELGDSALYFCASSRGINGNQPQHFGDGTRLSIL.

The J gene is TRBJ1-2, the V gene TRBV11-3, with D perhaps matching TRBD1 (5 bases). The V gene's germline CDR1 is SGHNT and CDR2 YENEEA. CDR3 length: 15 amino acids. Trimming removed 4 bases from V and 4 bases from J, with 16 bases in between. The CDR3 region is CASSSHGHPSYGYTF. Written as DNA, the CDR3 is TGTGCCAGCAGCTCCCACGGACATCCCTCCTATGGCTACACCTTC.

CDR3 protein: CASSLGLPSTDTQYF. CDR3 sequence (DNA): TGTGCCAGCAGCTTAGGCCTACCTAGCACAGATACGCAGTATTTT. J is TRBJ2-3 and V is TRBV7-6; D uncertain. The CDR3 runs 15 residues. V was trimmed by 1 base and J by 0 bases, leaving 8 bases between them. The germline V gene has CDR1 SGHVS and CDR2 FNYEAQ.

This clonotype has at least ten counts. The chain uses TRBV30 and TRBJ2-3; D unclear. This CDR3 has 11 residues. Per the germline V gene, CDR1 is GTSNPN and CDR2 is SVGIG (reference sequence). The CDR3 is CAWGGTDTQYF. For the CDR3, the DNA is TGTGCTTGGGGTGGGACAGATACGCAGTATTTT.

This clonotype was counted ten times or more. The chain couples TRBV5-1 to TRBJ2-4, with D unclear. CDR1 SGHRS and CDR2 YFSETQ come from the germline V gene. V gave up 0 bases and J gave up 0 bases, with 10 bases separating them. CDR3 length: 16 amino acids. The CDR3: CASSLESDLAKNIQYF. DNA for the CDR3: TGCGCCAGCAGCTTGGAGTCAGACCTAGCCAAAAACATTCAGTACTTC.

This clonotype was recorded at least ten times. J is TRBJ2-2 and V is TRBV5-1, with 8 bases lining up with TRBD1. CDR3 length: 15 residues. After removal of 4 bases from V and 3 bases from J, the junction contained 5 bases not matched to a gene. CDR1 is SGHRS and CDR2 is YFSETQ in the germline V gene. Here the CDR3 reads CASSRGQGYTGELFF. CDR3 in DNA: TGCGCCAGCAGCCGCGGACAGGGCTACACCGGGGAGCTGTTTTTT.

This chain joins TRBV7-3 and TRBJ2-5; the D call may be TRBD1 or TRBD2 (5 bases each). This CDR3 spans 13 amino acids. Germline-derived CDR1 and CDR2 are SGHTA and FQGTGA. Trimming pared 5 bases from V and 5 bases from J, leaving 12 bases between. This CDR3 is CASSQLGDETQYF. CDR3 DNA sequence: TGTGCCAGCAGCCAATTGGGGGATGAGACCCAGTACTTC. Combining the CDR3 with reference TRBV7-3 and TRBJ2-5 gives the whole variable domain GAGVSQTPSNKVTEKGKYVELRCDPISGHTALYWYRQSLGQGPEFLIYFQGTGAADDSGLPNDRFFAVRPEGSVSTLKIQRTERGDSAVYLCASSQLGDETQYFGPGTRLLVL.

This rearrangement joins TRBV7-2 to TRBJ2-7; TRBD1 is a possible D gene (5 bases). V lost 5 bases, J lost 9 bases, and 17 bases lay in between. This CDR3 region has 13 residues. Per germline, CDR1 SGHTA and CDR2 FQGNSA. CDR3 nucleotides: TGTGCCAGCAGCCCCAGGACAAAGGGAAGGCAGTACTTC. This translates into CASSPRTKGRQYF.

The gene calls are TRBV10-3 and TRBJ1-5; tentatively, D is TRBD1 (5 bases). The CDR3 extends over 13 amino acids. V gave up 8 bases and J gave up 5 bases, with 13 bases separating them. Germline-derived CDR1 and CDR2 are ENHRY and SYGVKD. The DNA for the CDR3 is TGTGCCATCGGTGGTTGGGGCGATCAGCCCCAGCATTTT. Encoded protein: CAIGGWGDQPQHF.

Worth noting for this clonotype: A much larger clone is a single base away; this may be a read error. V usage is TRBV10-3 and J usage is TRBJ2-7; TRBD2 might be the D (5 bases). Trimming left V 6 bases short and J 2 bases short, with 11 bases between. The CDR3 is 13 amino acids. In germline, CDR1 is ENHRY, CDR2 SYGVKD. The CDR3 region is CAIRRVSTYEQYF. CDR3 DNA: TGTGCCATCAGGCGGGTTTCAACCTACGAGCAGTACTTC.

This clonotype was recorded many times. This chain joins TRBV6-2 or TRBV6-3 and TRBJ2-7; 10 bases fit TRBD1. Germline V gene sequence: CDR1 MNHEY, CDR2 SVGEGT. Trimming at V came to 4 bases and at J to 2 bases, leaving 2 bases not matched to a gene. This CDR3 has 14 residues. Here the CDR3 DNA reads TGTGCCAGCAGTTCGACAGGGGGCCCCTACGAGCAGTACTTC. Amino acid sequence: CASSSTGGPYEQYF.

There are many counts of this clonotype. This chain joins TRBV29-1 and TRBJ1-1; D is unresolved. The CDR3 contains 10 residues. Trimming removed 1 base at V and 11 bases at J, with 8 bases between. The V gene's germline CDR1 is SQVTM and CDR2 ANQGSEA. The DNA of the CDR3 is TGCAGCGTTGAAGTGGGTAGGGCTTTCTTT. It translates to CSVEVGRAFF.

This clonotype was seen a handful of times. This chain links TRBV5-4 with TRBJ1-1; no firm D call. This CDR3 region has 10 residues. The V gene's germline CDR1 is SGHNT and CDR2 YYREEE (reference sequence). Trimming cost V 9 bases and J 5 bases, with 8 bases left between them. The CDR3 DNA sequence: TGTGCCACGATGGGGACTGAAGCTTTCTTT. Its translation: CATMGTEAFF. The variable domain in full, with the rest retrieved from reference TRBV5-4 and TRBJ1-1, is ETGVTQSPTHLIKTRGQQVTLRCSSQSGHNTVSWYQQALGQGPQFIFQYYREEENGRGNFPPRFSGLQFPNYSSELNVNALELDDSALYLCATMGTEAFFGQGTRLTVV.

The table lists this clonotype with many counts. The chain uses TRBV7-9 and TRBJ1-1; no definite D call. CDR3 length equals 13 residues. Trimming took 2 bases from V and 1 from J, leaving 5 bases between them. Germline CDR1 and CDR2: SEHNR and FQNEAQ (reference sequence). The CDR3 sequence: CASSLIQNTEAFF. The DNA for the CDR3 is TGTGCCAGCAGCTTAATACAGAACACTGAAGCTTTCTTT.

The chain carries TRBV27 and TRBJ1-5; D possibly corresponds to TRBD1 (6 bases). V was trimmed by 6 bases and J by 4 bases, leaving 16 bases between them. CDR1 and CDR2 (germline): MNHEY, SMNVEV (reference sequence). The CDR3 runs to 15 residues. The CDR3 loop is CASSSRGGANQPQHF. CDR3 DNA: TGTGCCAGCAGCTCTCGAGGGGGGGCGAATCAGCCCCAGCATTTT.

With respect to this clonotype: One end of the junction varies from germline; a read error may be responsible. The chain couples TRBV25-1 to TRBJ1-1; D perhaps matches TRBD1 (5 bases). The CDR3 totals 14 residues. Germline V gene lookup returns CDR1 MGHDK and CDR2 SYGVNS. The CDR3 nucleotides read TGTGCAAGCAGGGATTTAGGGGAGGGCACTGAAGCTTTCTTT. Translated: CASRDLGEGTEAFF. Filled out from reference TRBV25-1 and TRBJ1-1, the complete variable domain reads EADIYQTPRYLVIGTGKKITLECSQTMGHDKMYWYQQDPGMELHLIHYSYGVNSTEKGDLSSESTVSRIRTEHFPLTLESARPSHTSQYLCASRDLGEGTEAFFGQGTRLTVV.

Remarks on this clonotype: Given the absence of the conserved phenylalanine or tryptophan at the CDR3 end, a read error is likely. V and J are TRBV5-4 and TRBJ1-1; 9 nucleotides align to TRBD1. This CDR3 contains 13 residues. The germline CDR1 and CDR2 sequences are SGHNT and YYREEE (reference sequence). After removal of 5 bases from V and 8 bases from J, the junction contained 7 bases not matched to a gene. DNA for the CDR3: TGTGCCAGCAGGGGGGACAGGGTTGGGGAAGCTTTCTCT. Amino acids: CASRGDRVGEAFS.